This TCR beta chain was sequenced for a study of cytomegalovirus exposure and HLA in healthy donors. Overall study results and limits: V- and J-gene trimming of TCR beta was linked (in a later analysis) to a missense DCLRE1C variant. In vitro checks showed that a few CMV-associated chains really do target CMV antigens. Associated with cytomegalovirus, according to the listing, were 164 TCR beta chains.

With respect to this clone: Its matching antigen is unknown. This sample also contains other DNA sequences that code for the same CDR3.

Researchers ran the PCR with 60 Vbeta and 13 Jbeta primers. The assay was immunoSEQ multiplex PCR, and TCRdb's table has in-frame clones only and misses some. Here the sample spans fewer than 180,000 clones, 60% to 70% being singletons. The CDR3 runs to 15 residues. The germline V gene encodes CDR1 MDHEN and CDR2 SYDVKM. Trimming removed 5 bases from V and 2 bases from J; junction bases left unmatched: 4. This TCR came from a woman aged 55-75 years in good health and CMV-seropositive. The rearrangement joins TRBV28 to TRBJ1-5, with 9 bases matching TRBD1. Sequenced input: PBMCs. This CDR3 is CASSRQGVGNQPQHF. The CDR3 bases are TGTGCCAGCAGTAGACAGGGGGTGGGCAATCAGCCCCAGCATTTT.